This T cell receptor beta chain comes out of a study of spatial heterogeneity in lung cancer. Study information: The donor group consisted of around 66 patients who had untreated, early-stage non-small cell lung cancer. A unique TCR and UMI combination showed up more than ten times in raw reads, on average.

Germline V lookup: CDR1 SSHAT, CDR2 FNYEAQ (reference sequence). The CDR3 has 16 residues. Regarding time point: blood at routine non-recurrence follow-up after resection. Whole RNA, isolated from tumor, nontumor lung or frozen PBMC, was sequenced without prior sorting. This clonotype has a count of ten or more. At one boundary the junction diverges from the germline segment, which might be a read error. Each CDR3 protein is one row after TCRdb ran MiXCR on the 5' RACE reads. In the table there are about 120,000 distinct CDR3 sequences, 11% of which are singletons. The input for sequencing was PBMCs, taken at follow-up. The chain has TRBV7-7 and TRBJ2-3; 10 positions agree with TRBD2. This TCR came from a female donor with early-stage non-small cell lung cancer. This CDR3 is CASSPLASGRGDTQYF. The CDR3 bases are TGTGCTAGCAGCCCTTTGGCTAGCGGGAGAGGGGATACGCAGTATTTT.